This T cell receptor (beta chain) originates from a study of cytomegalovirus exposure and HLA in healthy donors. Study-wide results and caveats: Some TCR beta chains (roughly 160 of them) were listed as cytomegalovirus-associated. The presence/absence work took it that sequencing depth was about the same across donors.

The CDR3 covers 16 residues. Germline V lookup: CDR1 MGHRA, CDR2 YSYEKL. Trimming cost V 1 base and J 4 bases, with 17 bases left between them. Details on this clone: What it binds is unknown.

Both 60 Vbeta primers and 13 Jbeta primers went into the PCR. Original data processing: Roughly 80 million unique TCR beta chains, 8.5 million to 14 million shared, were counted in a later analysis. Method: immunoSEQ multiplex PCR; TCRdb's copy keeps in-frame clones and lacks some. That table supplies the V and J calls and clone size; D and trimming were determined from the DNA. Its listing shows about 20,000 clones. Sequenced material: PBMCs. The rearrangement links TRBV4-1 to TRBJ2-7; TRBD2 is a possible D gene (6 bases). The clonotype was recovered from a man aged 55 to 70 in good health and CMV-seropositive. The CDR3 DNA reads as TGCGCCAGCAGCCAAGGAGCGGAGGCGGGGATTTACGAGCAGTACTTC. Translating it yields CASSQGAEAGIYEQYF.